This T cell receptor beta chain was documented in a study of post-analysis software for immune sequencing data. Study-level findings and limits: Patients had higher frequencies than controls of roughly five TRBV segments, including TRBV5-6, TRBV5-1 and TRBV20-1.

Trimming took 6 bases from V and 5 from J, leaving 23 bases between them. The CDR3 spans 17 residues. Germline CDR1 reads MNHNS; CDR2 reads SASEGT. Unique-molecular-identifier-tagged TCR beta cDNA libraries were used. TCRdb reprocessed the PCR reads via MiXCR and lists one record per CDR3 protein. The sample has hundreds of thousands of distinct CDR3 sequences, 59% seen once; the top ten hold about 11%. This clonotype has only one observation. Its specificity is unknown. The sequence was obtained from a girl aged 2-15 years with multiple sclerosis. This chain links TRBV6-1 with TRBJ1-5, with no clear D. The source material was blood. CDR3: CASSNKMGGTRDQPQHF. The CDR3 DNA reads as TGTGCCAGCAGCAATAAAATGGGAGGTACTAGGGATCAGCCCCAGCATTTT.